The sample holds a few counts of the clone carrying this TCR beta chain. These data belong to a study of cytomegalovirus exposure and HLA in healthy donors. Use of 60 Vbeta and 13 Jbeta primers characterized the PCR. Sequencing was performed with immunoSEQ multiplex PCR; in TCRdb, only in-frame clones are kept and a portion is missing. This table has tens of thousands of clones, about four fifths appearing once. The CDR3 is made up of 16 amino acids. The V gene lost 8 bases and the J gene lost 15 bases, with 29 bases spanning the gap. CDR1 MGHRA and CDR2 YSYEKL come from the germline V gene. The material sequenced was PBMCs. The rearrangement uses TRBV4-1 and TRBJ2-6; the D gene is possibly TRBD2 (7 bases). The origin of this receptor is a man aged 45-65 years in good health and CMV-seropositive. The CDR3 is CASGPRGGARTHGLTF. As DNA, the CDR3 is TGCGCCAGCGGCCCGAGGGGGGGGGCGAGAACCCATGGCCTGACTTTC.